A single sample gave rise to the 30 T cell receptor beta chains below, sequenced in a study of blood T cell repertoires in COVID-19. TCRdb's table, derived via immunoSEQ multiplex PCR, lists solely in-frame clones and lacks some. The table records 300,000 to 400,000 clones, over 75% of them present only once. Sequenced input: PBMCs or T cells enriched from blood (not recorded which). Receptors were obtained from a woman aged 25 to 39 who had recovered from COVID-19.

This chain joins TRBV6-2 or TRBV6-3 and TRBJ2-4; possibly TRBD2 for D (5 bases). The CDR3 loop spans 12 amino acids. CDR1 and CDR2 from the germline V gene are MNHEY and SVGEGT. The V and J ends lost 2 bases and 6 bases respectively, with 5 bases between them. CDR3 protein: CASSYEGNIQYF. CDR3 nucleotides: TGTGCCAGCAGTTACGAGGGAAACATTCAGTACTTC.

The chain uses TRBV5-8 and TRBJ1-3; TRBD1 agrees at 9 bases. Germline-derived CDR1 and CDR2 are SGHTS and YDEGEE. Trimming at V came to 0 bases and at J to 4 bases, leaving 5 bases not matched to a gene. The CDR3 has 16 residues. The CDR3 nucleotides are TGTGCCAGCAGCTTGGATGGGACAGGGTTAGGAAACACCATATATTTT. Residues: CASSLDGTGLGNTIYF.

For the CDR3, the DNA is TGTGCCAGCAGCTTGCCGGGGGGGCGAGGGGGGACCCAGTACTTC. It translates to CASSLPGGRGGTQYF. The V gene is TRBV5-4, the J gene TRBJ2-5; TRBD2 matches at 8 bases. Germline lookup yields CDR1 SGHNT and CDR2 YYREEE (reference sequence). The CDR3 spans 15 residues. V trimming: 1 base; J trimming: 7 bases; junction bases outside the gene matches: 9.

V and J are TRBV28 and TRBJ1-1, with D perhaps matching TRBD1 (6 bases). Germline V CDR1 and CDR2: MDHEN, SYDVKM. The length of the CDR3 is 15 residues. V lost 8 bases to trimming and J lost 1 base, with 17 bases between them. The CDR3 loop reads CASEIPGGPNTEAFF. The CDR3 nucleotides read TGTGCCAGCGAAATACCGGGGGGGCCGAACACTGAAGCTTTCTTT.

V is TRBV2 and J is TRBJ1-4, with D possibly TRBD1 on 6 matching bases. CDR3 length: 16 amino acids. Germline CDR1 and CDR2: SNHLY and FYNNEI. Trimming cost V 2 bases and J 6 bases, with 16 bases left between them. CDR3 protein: CASSERSLGAHEKLFF. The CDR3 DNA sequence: TGTGCCAGCAGTGAAAGGTCGCTGGGGGCACATGAAAAACTGTTTTTT.

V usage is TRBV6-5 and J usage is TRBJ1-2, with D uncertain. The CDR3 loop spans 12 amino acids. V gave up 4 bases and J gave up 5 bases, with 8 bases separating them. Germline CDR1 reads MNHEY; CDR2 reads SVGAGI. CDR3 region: CASSSYQYGYTF. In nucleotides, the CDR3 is TGTGCCAGCAGTTCCTATCAATATGGCTACACCTTC.

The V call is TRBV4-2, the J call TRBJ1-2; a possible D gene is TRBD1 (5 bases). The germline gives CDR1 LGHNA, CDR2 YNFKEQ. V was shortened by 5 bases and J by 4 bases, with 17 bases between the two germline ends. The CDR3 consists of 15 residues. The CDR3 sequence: CASSYTGGKPYGYTF. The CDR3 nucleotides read TGTGCCAGCAGCTACACAGGTGGCAAACCCTATGGCTACACCTTC.

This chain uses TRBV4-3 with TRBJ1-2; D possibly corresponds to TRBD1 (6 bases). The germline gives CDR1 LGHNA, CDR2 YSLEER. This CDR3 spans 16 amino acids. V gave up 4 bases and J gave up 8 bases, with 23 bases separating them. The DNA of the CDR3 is TGCGCCAGCAGCCGAGACCCGGACAGAACCCCCCTAGGCTACACCTTC. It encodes CASSRDPDRTPLGYTF.

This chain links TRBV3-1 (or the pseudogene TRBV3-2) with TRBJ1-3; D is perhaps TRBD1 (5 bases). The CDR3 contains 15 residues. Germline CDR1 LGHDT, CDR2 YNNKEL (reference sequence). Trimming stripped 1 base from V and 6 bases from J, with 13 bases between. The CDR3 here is CASSQATVVVNTIYF. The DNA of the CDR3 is TGTGCCAGCAGCCAAGCGACAGTTGTTGTAAACACCATATATTTT.

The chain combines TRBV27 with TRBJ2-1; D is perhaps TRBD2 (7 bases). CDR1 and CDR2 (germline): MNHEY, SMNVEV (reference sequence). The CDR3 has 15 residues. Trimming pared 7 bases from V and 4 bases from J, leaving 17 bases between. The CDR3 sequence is CASTLLGGPYNEQFF. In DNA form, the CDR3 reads TGTGCCAGCACCCTGCTGGGGGGGCCGTACAATGAGCAGTTCTTC.

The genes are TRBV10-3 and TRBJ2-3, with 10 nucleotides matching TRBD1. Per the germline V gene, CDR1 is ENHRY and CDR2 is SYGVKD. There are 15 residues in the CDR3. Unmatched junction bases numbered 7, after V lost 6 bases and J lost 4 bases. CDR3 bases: TGTGCCATCAGGACTTGGGACAGGGGCGCAGATACGCAGTATTTT. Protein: CAIRTWDRGADTQYF.

Written as DNA, the CDR3 is TGTGCCAGCAGCCCGGACGGGGGGCTGTACACCGGGGAGCTGTTTTTT. It yields the protein CASSPDGGLYTGELFF. J is TRBJ2-2 and V is TRBV7-8, with a weak D call TRBD2 (7 bases). Trimming cost V 5 bases and J 3 bases, with 16 bases left between them. The length of the CDR3 is 16 residues. Germline CDR1 SGHVS, CDR2 FQNEAQ. The whole variable domain, filled in from reference TRBV7-8 and TRBJ2-2, reads GAGVSQSPRYKVAKRGQDVALRCDPISGHVSLFWYQQALGQGPEFLTYFQNEAQLDKSGLPSDRFFAERPEGSVSTLKIQRTQQEDSAVYLCASSPDGGLYTGELFFGEGSRLTVL.

CDR3 in DNA: TGTGCCTGGAGCCAACGGGGGTGGTCTTTCTTT. This codes for CAWSQRGWSFF. The chain uses TRBV30 and TRBJ1-1, with a tentative D call TRBD1 (5 bases). The CDR3 sequence is 11 residues long. With 3 bases removed from V and 12 bases from J, the gap between germline ends came to 14 bases. Germline CDR1 reads GTSNPN; CDR2 reads SVGIG (reference sequence).

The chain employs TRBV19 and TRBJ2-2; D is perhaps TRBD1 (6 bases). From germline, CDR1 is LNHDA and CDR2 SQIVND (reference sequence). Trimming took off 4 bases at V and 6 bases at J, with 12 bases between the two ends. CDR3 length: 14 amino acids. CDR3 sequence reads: CASSRSGVAGELFF. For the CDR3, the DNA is TGTGCCAGTAGTAGGTCAGGGGTGGCCGGGGAGCTGTTTTTT.

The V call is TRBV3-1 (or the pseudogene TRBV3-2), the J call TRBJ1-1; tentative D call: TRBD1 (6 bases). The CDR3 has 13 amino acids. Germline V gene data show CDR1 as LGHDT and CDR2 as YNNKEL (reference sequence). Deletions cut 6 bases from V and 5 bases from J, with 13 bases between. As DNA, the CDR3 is TGTGCCAGCAGGACGCCAGGACAGACTGAAGCTTTCTTT. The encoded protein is CASRTPGQTEAFF.

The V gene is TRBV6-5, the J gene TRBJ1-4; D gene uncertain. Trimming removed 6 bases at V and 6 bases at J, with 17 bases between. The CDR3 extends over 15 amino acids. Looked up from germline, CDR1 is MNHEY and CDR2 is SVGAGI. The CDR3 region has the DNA TGTGCCAGCAGCCCCAGGCCCCGAAGAGATGAAAAACTGTTTTTT. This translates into CASSPRPRRDEKLFF.

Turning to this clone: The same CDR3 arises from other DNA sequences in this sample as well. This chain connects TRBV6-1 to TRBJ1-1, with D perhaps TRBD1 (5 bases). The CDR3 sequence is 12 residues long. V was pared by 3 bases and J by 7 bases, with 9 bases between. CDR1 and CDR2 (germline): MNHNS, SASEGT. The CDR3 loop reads CASSETGGEAFF. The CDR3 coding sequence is TGTGCCAGCAGTGAGACGGGGGGTGAAGCTTTCTTT.

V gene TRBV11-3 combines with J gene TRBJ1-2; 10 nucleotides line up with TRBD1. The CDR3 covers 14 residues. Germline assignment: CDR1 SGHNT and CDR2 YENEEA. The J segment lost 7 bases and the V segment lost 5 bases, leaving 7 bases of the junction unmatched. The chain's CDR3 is CASSKGTGAAGYTF. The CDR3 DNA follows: TGTGCCAGCAGCAAAGGGACAGGGGCCGCTGGCTACACCTTC.

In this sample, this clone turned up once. CDR3 in DNA: TGTGCCAGCAGCCCGGGGGGTTTCAATCAGCCCCAGCATTTT. Translating it yields CASSPGGFNQPQHF. This chain uses TRBV28 with TRBJ1-5; TRBD1 might be the D (5 bases). Germline lookup yields CDR1 MDHEN and CDR2 SYDVKM. The V gene lost 6 bases and the J gene lost 3 bases, with 12 bases spanning the gap. The CDR3 runs 14 residues.

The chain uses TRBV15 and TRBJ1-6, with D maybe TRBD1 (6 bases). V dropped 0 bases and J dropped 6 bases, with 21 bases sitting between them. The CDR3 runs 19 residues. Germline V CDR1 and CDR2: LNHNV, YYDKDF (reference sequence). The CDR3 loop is CATSRDYPGQSGSNSPLHF. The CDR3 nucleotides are TGTGCCACCAGCAGAGATTACCCCGGACAGTCTGGGAGTAATTCACCCCTCCACTTT.

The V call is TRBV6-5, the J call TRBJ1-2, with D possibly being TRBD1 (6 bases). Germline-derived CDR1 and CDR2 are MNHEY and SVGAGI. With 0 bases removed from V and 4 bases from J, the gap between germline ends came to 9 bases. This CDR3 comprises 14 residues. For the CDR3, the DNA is TGTGCCAGCAGTTACTCGGACAGATCCTATGGCTACACCTTC. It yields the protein CASSYSDRSYGYTF.

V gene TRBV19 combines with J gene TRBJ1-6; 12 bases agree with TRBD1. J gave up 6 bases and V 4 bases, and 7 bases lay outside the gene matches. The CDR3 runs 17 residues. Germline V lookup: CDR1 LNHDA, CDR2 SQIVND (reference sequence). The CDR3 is CASSTRDRGPLNSPLHF. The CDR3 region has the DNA TGTGCCAGTAGTACCAGGGACAGGGGGCCGCTTAATTCACCCCTCCACTTT.

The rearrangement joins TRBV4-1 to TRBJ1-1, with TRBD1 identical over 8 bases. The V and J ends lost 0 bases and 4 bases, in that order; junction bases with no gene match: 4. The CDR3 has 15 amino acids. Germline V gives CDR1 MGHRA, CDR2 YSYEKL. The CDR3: CASSQDIQGGTEAFF. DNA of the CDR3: TGCGCCAGCAGCCAAGATATACAGGGGGGCACTGAAGCTTTCTTT.

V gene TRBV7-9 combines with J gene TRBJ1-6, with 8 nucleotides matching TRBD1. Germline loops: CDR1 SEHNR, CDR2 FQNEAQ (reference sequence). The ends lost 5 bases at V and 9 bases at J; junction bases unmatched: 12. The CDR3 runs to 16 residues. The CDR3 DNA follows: TGTGCCAGCAGCCAAAGTCAAACAGGGGGTAGTTCACCCCTCCACTTT. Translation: CASSQSQTGGSSPLHF.

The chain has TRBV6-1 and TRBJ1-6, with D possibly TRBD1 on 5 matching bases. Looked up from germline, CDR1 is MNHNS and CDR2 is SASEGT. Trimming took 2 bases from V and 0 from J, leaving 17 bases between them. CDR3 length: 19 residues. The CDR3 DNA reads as TGTGCCAGCAGTGAAAGGCGGCCAGGGCTAAGCTCCTATAATTCACCCCTCCACTTT. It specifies CASSERRPGLSSYNSPLHF.

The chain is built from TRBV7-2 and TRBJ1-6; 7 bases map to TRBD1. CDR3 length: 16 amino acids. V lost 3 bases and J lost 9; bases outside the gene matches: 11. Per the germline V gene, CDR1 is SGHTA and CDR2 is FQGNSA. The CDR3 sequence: CASSFPQGGFGSPLHF. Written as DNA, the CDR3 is TGTGCCAGCAGCTTCCCTCAGGGGGGATTTGGTTCACCCCTCCACTTT. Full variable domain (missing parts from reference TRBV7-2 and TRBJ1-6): GAGVSQSPSNKVTEKGKDVELRCDPISGHTALYWYRQSLGQGLEFLIYFQGNSAPDKSGLPSDRFSAERTGGSVSTLTIQRTQQEDSAVYLCASSFPQGGFGSPLHFGNGTRLTVT.

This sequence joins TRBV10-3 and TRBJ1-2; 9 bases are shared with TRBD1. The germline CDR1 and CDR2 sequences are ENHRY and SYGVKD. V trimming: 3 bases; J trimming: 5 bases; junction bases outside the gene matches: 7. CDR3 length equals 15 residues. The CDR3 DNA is TGTGCCATCAGTGAACAGTCCGGGACAGGGTATGGCTACACCTTC. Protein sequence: CAISEQSGTGYGYTF.

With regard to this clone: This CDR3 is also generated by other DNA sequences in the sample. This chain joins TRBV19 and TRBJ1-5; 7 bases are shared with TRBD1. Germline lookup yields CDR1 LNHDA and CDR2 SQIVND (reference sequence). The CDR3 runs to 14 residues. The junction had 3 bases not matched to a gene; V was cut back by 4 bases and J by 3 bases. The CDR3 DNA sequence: TGTGCCAGTAGTACCACAGGGGACAATCAGCCCCAGCATTTT. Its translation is CASSTTGDNQPQHF.

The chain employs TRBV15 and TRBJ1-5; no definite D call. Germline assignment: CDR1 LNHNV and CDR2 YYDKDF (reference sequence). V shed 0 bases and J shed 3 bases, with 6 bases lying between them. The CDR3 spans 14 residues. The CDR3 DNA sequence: TGTGCCACCAGCAGAGATCTATACAATCAGCCCCAGCATTTT. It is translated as CATSRDLYNQPQHF. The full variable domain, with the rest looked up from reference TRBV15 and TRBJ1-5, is DAMVIQNPRYQVTQFGKPVTLSCSQTLNHNVMYWYQQKSSQAPKLLFHYYDKDFNNEADTPDNFQSRRPNTSFCFLDIRSPGLGDTAMYLCATSRDLYNQPQHFGDGTRLSIL.

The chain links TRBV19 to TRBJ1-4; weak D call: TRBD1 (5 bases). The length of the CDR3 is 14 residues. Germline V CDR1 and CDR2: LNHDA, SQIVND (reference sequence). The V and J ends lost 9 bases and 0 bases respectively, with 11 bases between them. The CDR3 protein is CASQDSPTNEKLFF. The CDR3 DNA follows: TGTGCCAGCCAAGACAGCCCAACTAATGAAAAACTGTTTTTT.